The source of this TCR beta chain is a study of blood T cell repertoires in COVID-19. Overall study context: Acute and convalescent COVID-19 specimens originated in the United States, Italy and Spain. Sample material is recorded as cDNA or gDNA derived from T cells, B-cell-depleted T cells, or PBMCs.

Concerning this clone itself: The junction shows a germline mismatch at one end, possibly a read error.

Original processing notes: Estimation of nucleated cell counts relied on the amplification of reference gene primers. Profiled with immunoSEQ multiplex PCR; TCRdb holds only in-frame clones, not every one. From that table come the V and J calls and clone size; the DNA was used to work out D and trimming. The table records some 240,000 clones, around 80% of them present only once. Germline-derived CDR1 and CDR2 are LGHDT and YNNKEL (reference sequence). The CDR3 sequence is 13 residues long. Cohort allocation depended upon clinical history that participants reported. The receptor was isolated from a man aged 30 to 39 with acute COVID-19. The sequenced sample consisted of PBMCs or T cells enriched from blood (not recorded which). The gene calls are TRBV3-1 (or the pseudogene TRBV3-2) and TRBJ2-3; 13 nucleotides line up with TRBD2. CDR3 protein: CASSQGTSGGGLF. CDR3 bases: TGTGCCAGCAGCCAAGGGACTAGCGGGGGCGGGCTTTTT.